These 28 T cell receptor beta chains share one sample of origin, sequenced in a study of cytomegalovirus exposure and HLA in healthy donors. The PCR made use of 60 Vbeta and 13 Jbeta primers. Measured with immunoSEQ multiplex PCR; TCRdb has only the in-frame clones, and not every one. Of about 100,000 clones listed, under 80% are singletons. The specimen sequenced was PBMCs. These TCRs come from a woman aged 45-65 years in good health and CMV-seropositive.

Regarding this clone: Distinct nucleotide sequences in the sample also encode this CDR3. The chain employs TRBV10-3 and TRBJ1-3, with D hard to call. The CDR3 runs 15 residues. The germline V gene has CDR1 ENHRY and CDR2 SYGVKD. With 4 bases removed from V and 0 bases from J, the gap between germline ends came to 10 bases. The CDR3 DNA is TGTGCCATCAGTGCCGGAGGGAACTCTGGAAACACCATATATTTT. Amino acids: CAISAGGNSGNTIYF.

This clone came up a few times. The rearrangement uses TRBV9 and TRBJ2-2; a weak D match, TRBD1 (5 bases). The V and J ends lost 5 bases and 6 bases respectively, with 14 bases between them. CDR1 and CDR2 (germline): SGDLS, YYNGEE. CDR3 length equals 14 residues. The chain's CDR3 is CASRQDGSAGELFF. The CDR3 DNA reads as TGTGCCAGCAGACAGGACGGTTCAGCCGGGGAGCTGTTTTTT.

V and J are TRBV5-1 and TRBJ2-7, with D possibly TRBD1 on 6 matching bases. The germline V and J ends were trimmed by 4 bases and 5 bases, with 28 bases remaining between them. CDR1 and CDR2 (germline): SGHRS, YFSETQ. This CDR3 is 18 amino acids long. The CDR3 is CASSPWGTTGHTDDEQYF. CDR3 coding DNA: TGCGCCAGCAGCCCCTGGGGGACCACGGGACACACAGACGACGAGCAGTACTTC.

The count of this clone is one. The CDR3 spells CASSVGSWTSGNLETQYF. CDR3 in DNA: TGTGCCAGCAGCGTAGGATCCTGGACTAGCGGGAACCTGGAGACCCAGTACTTC. The chain couples TRBV9 to TRBJ2-5, with 12 positions matching TRBD2. V lost 0 bases, J lost 5 bases, and 11 bases stayed unmatched. The germline gives CDR1 SGDLS, CDR2 YYNGEE. The CDR3 totals 18 residues.

CDR3 DNA sequence: TGTGCCAGCAGCCCACAGGGTTTGAACACTGAAGCTTTCTTT. Translation: CASSPQGLNTEAFF. This chain links TRBV14 with TRBJ1-1; a weak D match, TRBD1 (6 bases). CDR3 length equals 14 residues. V shed 4 bases and J shed 0 bases, with 9 bases lying between them. Germline CDR1 is SGHDN and CDR2 is FVKESK.

In its sample, this clone was seen once. The gene calls are TRBV7-9 and TRBJ2-1; a possible D gene is TRBD2 (6 bases). Germline lookup yields CDR1 SEHNR and CDR2 FQNEAQ (reference sequence). The CDR3 consists of 18 residues. V lost 1 base to trimming and J lost 2 bases, with 18 bases between them. The CDR3 region is CASSLVPFGSGAYNEQFF. As DNA, the CDR3 is TGTGCCAGCAGCTTAGTACCCTTTGGTAGCGGAGCCTACAATGAGCAGTTCTTC.

The gene calls are TRBV7-9 and TRBJ2-1; the match to TRBD2 covers 12 bases. J lost 7 bases, V lost 2 bases, and 3 bases had no gene match. This CDR3 contains 15 residues. Germline lookup yields CDR1 SEHNR and CDR2 FQNEAQ (reference sequence). CDR3 amino acids: CASSLLAGGPNEQFF. DNA for the CDR3: TGTGCCAGCAGCTTACTAGCGGGAGGGCCAAATGAGCAGTTCTTC. The full variable domain, with the rest looked up from reference TRBV7-9 and TRBJ2-1, is DTGVSQNPRHKITKRGQNVTFRCDPISEHNRLYWYRQTLGQGPEFLTYFQNEAQLEKSRLLSDRFSAERPKGSFSTLEIQRTEQGDSAMYLCASSLLAGGPNEQFFGPGTRLTVL.

This clone was picked up one time. V usage is TRBV2 and J usage is TRBJ2-3; D is possibly TRBD2 (7 bases). V lost 4 bases, J lost 4 bases, and 15 bases lay in between. From germline, CDR1 is SNHLY and CDR2 FYNNEI. CDR3 length: 15 residues. Written as DNA, the CDR3 is TGTGCCAGCAGTGCTGCGGGGGCCGGGGCAGATACGCAGTATTTT. Amino acids: CASSAAGAGADTQYF.

The V gene is TRBV15, the J gene TRBJ2-7, with a possible D match to TRBD2 (5 bases). This CDR3 spans 14 amino acids. CDR1 is LNHNV and CDR2 is YYDKDF in the germline V gene (reference sequence). V lost 1 base to trimming and J lost 2 bases, with 9 bases between them. CDR3 in amino acids: CATSRAPGAYEQYF. CDR3 nucleotide sequence: TGTGCCACCAGCAGAGCCCCCGGGGCCTACGAGCAGTACTTC.

This clone has a handful of counts. The chain joins TRBV11-2 to TRBJ2-7; 14 positions match TRBD2. CDR3 size: 16 residues. Germline values: CDR1 SGHAT, CDR2 FQNNGV. Trimming cost V 1 base and J 4 bases; bases outside gene matches: 3. CDR3 sequence: CASSLGGTSGRYEQYF. DNA of the CDR3: TGTGCCAGCAGCTTAGGTGGGACTAGCGGGAGATACGAGCAGTACTTC.

V usage is TRBV6-6 and J usage is TRBJ1-1, with no clear D. Trimming pared 2 bases from V and 1 base from J, leaving 14 bases between. Germline CDR1 reads MNHNY; CDR2 reads SVGAGI (reference sequence). This CDR3 contains 16 residues. CDR3 DNA: TGTGCCAGCAGTTACCCCCGGTACAGACCGAACACTGAAGCTTTCTTT. It codes for CASSYPRYRPNTEAFF.

The chain combines TRBV9 with TRBJ2-7; 10 bases map to TRBD1. V was pared by 0 bases and J by 3 bases, with 9 bases of the junction left unmatched. The germline V gene has CDR1 SGDLS and CDR2 YYNGEE. This CDR3 region has 17 residues. CDR3 coding DNA: TGTGCCAGCAGCGTAGATATCGGGGACAGGGGCCTCTACGAGCAGTACTTC. Protein sequence: CASSVDIGDRGLYEQYF.

The V call is TRBV6-5, the J call TRBJ1-1; 7 bases line up with TRBD1. Trimming cost V 4 bases and J 0 bases; bases outside gene matches: 8. Germline V gene lookup returns CDR1 MNHEY and CDR2 SVGAGI. The CDR3 is 16 amino acids. The CDR3 spells CASSLAGTELNTEAFF. The CDR3 DNA is TGTGCCAGCAGTTTAGCCGGGACAGAACTGAACACTGAAGCTTTCTTT.

V and J are TRBV21-1 and TRBJ1-2; the D segment call TRBD1 is taken from the table without a DNA check. TRBV21-1 is a pseudogene segment. This CDR3 is 18 amino acids long. The CDR3 sequence is CASSTVCGQGSNFYGYTF. DNA of the CDR3: TGTGCCAGCAGCACGGTATGTGGACAGGGGTCCAACTTCTATGGCTACACCTTC.

The chain combines TRBV10-2 with TRBJ1-1; D gene uncertain. V was pared by 1 base and J by 5 bases, with 11 bases between. The CDR3 totals 14 residues. CDR1 is WSHSY, CDR2 SAAADI, per germline. The CDR3 bases are TGCGCCAGCAGTGAGTTGGTCCCAGGTACTGAAGCTTTCTTT. It specifies CASSELVPGTEAFF.

This chain joins TRBV2 and TRBJ2-1; a weak D match, TRBD2 (5 bases). Trimming removed 5 bases at V and 0 bases at J, with 11 bases between. Germline V lookup: CDR1 SNHLY, CDR2 FYNNEI. This CDR3 has 15 amino acids. DNA for the CDR3: TGTGCCAGCAGTCCCGACTACCCCTCCTACAATGAGCAGTTCTTC. Translation: CASSPDYPSYNEQFF.

DNA of the CDR3: TGTGCCAGTAGTGAGCGGGGGACGGCGGCAGATACGCAGTATTTT. This codes for CASSERGTAADTQYF. This chain uses TRBV19 with TRBJ2-3; 8 nucleotides line up with TRBD2. Germline CDR1 LNHDA, CDR2 SQIVND (reference sequence). CDR3 length: 15 amino acids. V dropped 5 bases and J dropped 4; count of bases not matched to a gene: 8.

This sequence joins TRBV18 and TRBJ1-6; TRBD1 agrees at 9 bases. The CDR3 covers 15 residues. Germline V CDR1 and CDR2: KGHSH, LQKENI. The V gene end was trimmed by 3 bases and the J gene end by 7 bases; junction bases not matched to a gene: 4. The CDR3 spells CASSPGTGQNSPLHF. In nucleotides, the CDR3 is TGTGCCAGCTCACCCGGGACAGGGCAGAATTCACCCCTCCACTTT.

The rearrangement uses TRBV19 and TRBJ1-2; 8 bases agree with TRBD1. V lost 10 bases, J lost 5 bases, and 6 bases stayed unmatched. The CDR3 sequence is 12 residues long. Per the germline V gene, CDR1 is LNHDA and CDR2 is SQIVND (reference sequence). The CDR3: CATGQGRYGYTF. CDR3 coding DNA: TGTGCCACCGGACAGGGTCGGTATGGCTACACCTTC.

The rearrangement joins TRBV7-6 to TRBJ2-3; D unclear. The CDR3 has 15 residues. Deletions cut 5 bases from V and 6 bases from J, with 18 bases between. Per the germline V gene, CDR1 is SGHVS and CDR2 is FNYEAQ. This chain's CDR3 is CASSPRPSAVDTQYF. The CDR3 DNA is TGTGCCAGCAGCCCGCGTCCTTCTGCCGTGGATACGCAGTATTTT.

The rearrangement uses TRBV11-2 and TRBJ2-1; 7 bases agree with TRBD1. The CDR3 consists of 15 residues. In germline, CDR1 is SGHAT, CDR2 FQNNGV. V trimming: 4 bases; J trimming: 4 bases; junction bases outside the gene matches: 7. CDR3 bases: TGTGCCAGCAGCTCAGAGGGACAGTCGTACAATGAGCAGTTCTTC. Residues: CASSSEGQSYNEQFF.

This chain connects TRBV4-1 to TRBJ2-5; 10 bases are shared with TRBD2. The tail of the sequence fits TRBJ2-7 better, so the J call may be wrong. Germline assignment: CDR1 MGHRA and CDR2 YSYEKL. The CDR3 has 15 amino acids. The CDR3 nucleotides read TGCGCCAGCAGCCAAGTACTAGCGGGACCCTACGAGCAGTACTTC. Protein product: CASSQVLAGPYEQYF.

As to this clone: Other DNA sequences in this sample translate to the same CDR3. The V call is TRBV5-6, the J call TRBJ1-1; 7 nucleotides agree with TRBD1. CDR3 length: 12 amino acids. In germline, CDR1 is SGHDT, CDR2 YYEEEE. V lost 7 bases and J lost 1; bases outside the gene matches: 1. The CDR3 DNA sequence: TGTGCCAGCGACAGGGCGAACACTGAAGCTTTCTTT. It is translated as CASDRANTEAFF.

The chain has TRBV7-9 and TRBJ2-5; 16 bases match TRBD2. Germline loops: CDR1 SEHNR, CDR2 FQNEAQ (reference sequence). The length of the CDR3 is 17 residues. The V and J ends lost 5 bases and 5 bases, in that order; junction bases with no gene match: 8. CDR3 protein: CASSPGTSGRDRETQYF. In DNA form, the CDR3 reads TGTGCCAGCAGCCCCGGGACTAGCGGGAGGGATAGGGAGACCCAGTACTTC.

This clone was detected only once. The chain combines TRBV11-1 with TRBJ1-2, with D perhaps TRBD1 (5 bases). CDR3 size: 15 residues. The V gene lost 5 bases and the J gene lost 0 bases, with 13 bases spanning the gap. Germline values: CDR1 SGHAT, CDR2 FQDESV (reference sequence). CDR3 bases: TGTGCCAGCAGCCCGGGGGGAAAATCTAACTATGGCTACACCTTC. It translates to CASSPGGKSNYGYTF.

The chain is built from TRBV7-9 and TRBJ2-7; a possible D gene is TRBD2 (7 bases). Per germline, CDR1 SEHNR and CDR2 FQNEAQ (reference sequence). The CDR3 runs to 12 residues. Trimming removed 3 bases at V and 7 bases at J, with 10 bases between. In DNA form, the CDR3 reads TGTGCCAGCAGCTTGGAGGGGGGGGAGCAGTACTTC. This encodes CASSLEGGEQYF.

V is TRBV6-6 and J is TRBJ2-5; 11 nucleotides line up with TRBD2. CDR3 length equals 16 residues. CDR1 is MNHNY and CDR2 is SVGAGI in the germline V gene (reference sequence). With V trimmed by 7 bases and J by 5 bases, 12 bases remained unmatched. DNA for the CDR3: TGTGCCAGCATGGGGGATAGCGGGGGGGTGGGGGAGACCCAGTACTTC. This encodes CASMGDSGGVGETQYF.

This chain joins TRBV25-1 and TRBJ2-7; TRBD2 is a possible D gene (5 bases). CDR3 size: 14 residues. With 5 bases removed from V and 0 bases from J, the gap between germline ends came to 11 bases. CDR1 is MGHDK, CDR2 SYGVNS, per germline. The CDR3 region is CASSLTGNSYEQYF. The DNA of the CDR3 is TGTGCCAGCAGTCTTACCGGGAACTCCTACGAGCAGTACTTC.